This T cell receptor beta chain was sequenced for a study of neurological immune-mediated disorders. V was cut by 4 bases and J by 3 bases, with 11 bases left in between. CDR1 and CDR2 from the germline V gene are SGHKS and YYEKEE (reference sequence). The CDR3 is 13 amino acids. This clonotype was recorded at least ten times. In TCRdb, the 5' RACE reads were re-called with MiXCR into one record per CDR3 protein. This table has 80,000 or so distinct CDR3 sequences, about 9.4% appearing once. This chain joins TRBV5-5 and TRBJ2-7; D uncertain. The sequence was collected from a man aged 50 or older in good health. The specimen was PBMCs. The CDR3 bases are TGTGCCAGCAGCCTGCTTGGGGACTACGAGCAGTACTTC. It yields the protein CASSLLGDYEQYF.